This TCR beta chain was obtained from a study of CD8+ T cells in alopecia areata. The table lists this clone with a few counts. Gene names are the mouse ones. From the germline J gene comes the end of the CDR3, since the read stops 4 residues before it. Scientists pooled cutaneous lymph node cells and sorted them on CD4, CD8alpha, NKG2D, NKG2ACE and other markers. The CDR3 is made up of 15 amino acids. The V gene's germline CDR1 is NNHDY and CDR2 SYVADS. V was clipped by 3 bases and J by 0 bases; unmatched bases: 1. Sequencing relied on a cDNA template that was reverse transcribed from extracted RNA. Here immunoSEQ multiplex PCR was the method, and the copy in TCRdb shows in-frame clones only, minus some. The sample shows 200,000 to 300,000 clones, none of them appearing just once.

Sequencing was performed on CD4+ T cells sorted from a lymph node. The gene calls are TRBV13-3 and TRBJ2-4; 10 bases are shared with TRBD2. The receptor's source is a C3H/HeJ mouse with alopecia areata. This strain has MHC haplotype H2-k. This chain's CDR3 is CASSGGLGSQNTLYF. CDR3 DNA (partial): TGTGCCAGCAGTGGGGGACTGGGGAGTCAAAAC.